Listed here are 22 T cell receptor beta chains from one sample, sequenced in a study of Tregs in tolerant kidney transplant recipients. Profiled with immunoSEQ multiplex PCR; TCRdb holds only in-frame clones, not every one. In total, the table holds roughly 53,000 clones. The material sequenced was CD4+ T cells from blood, taken before the transplant. The receptors derive from a human donor who received a combined kidney and bone marrow transplant.

The CDR3 loop reads CASSPATSGSPYEQYF. CDR3 bases read: TGTGCCAGCTCACCAGCTACTAGCGGCTCCCCCTACGAG. The gene calls are TRBV18 and TRBJ2-7, with TRBD2 identical over 8 bases. Coverage ceases 3 residues before the CDR3 finishes, and the germline J gene fills in the end. Germline V gene lookup returns CDR1 KGHSH and CDR2 LQKENI. With 2 bases clipped from V and 2 bases from J, the junction kept 8 bases outside the gene matches. This CDR3 contains 16 residues.

Details on this clone: The read is 3 residues too short to cover the CDR3 end, so that end is filled in from the germline J gene. V is TRBV2 and J is TRBJ1-5, with D maybe TRBD1 (5 bases). The CDR3 loop spans 14 amino acids. The ends were cut back, 3 bases at V and 4 bases at J, with 10 bases in the middle. The germline V gene encodes CDR1 SNHLY and CDR2 FYNNEI. CDR3 DNA (partial): TGTGCCAGCAGTGAGTCAGGGCCGAATCAGCCC. It specifies CASSESGPNQP. The whole CDR3 sequence is CASSESGPNQPQHF.

Remarks on this clone: The CDR3 end is not reached by the read, which stops 3 residues before it; the germline J gene fills it in. The chain has TRBV6-2 or TRBV6-3 and TRBJ2-7; possible D gene TRBD2, 5 bases. The V gene's germline CDR1 is MNHEY and CDR2 SVGEGT. This CDR3 region has 14 residues. V lost 5 bases and J lost 2, with 13 bases in between. The CDR3 protein is CASSKWTAPYEQYF. CDR3 DNA (partial): TGTGCCAGCAGTAAATGGACTGCCCCCTACGAG.

Details on this clone: The read terminates 3 residues ahead of where the CDR3 ends, so the germline J gene completes it. The chain combines TRBV2 with TRBJ1-1; perhaps TRBD1 as D (5 bases). V was shortened by 3 bases and J by 1 base, with 9 bases between the two germline ends. The CDR3 runs to 14 residues. CDR1 and CDR2 (germline): SNHLY, FYNNEI. Partial CDR3 DNA: TGTGCCAGCAGTGATTATCAGGGGAACACTGAA. Its protein is CASSDYQGNTE. The full CDR3 reads CASSDYQGNTEAFF.

Worth noting for this clone: Coverage ceases 3 residues before the CDR3 finishes, and the germline J gene fills in the end. The chain combines TRBV19 with TRBJ1-3, with D possibly TRBD1 on 5 matching bases. Deletions cut 7 bases from V and 5 bases from J, with 9 bases between. Germline V lookup: CDR1 LNHDA, CDR2 SQIVND (reference sequence). The CDR3 totals 12 residues. The CDR3 sequence is CASNGGRNTIYF. The sequenced part of the CDR3 DNA is TGTGCCAGTAATGGGGGGAGAAACACC.

The CDR3 reads CASSLLSGRNEQYF. The CDR3 DNA, read in part, is TGTGCCAGCAGCTTGTTGTCCGGTCGAAACGAG. The gene calls are TRBV5-6 and TRBJ2-7; D remains unclear. With the read ending 3 residues before the CDR3 end, the germline J gene is used to fill in that end. CDR3 length equals 14 residues. Germline loops: CDR1 SGHDT, CDR2 YYEEEE. V lost 1 base, J lost 5 bases, and 13 bases lay in between.

About this clone itself: Sequencing ends 3 residues short of the CDR3 end; the germline J gene provides the rest. The chain combines TRBV7-2 with TRBJ2-5; D may be TRBD1 (5 bases). The germline V and J ends were trimmed by 0 bases and 4 bases, with 6 bases remaining between them. CDR1 is SGHTA, CDR2 FQGNSA, per germline. The CDR3 runs 13 residues. The CDR3 spells CASSLAGAETQYF. CDR3 bases read: TGTGCCAGCAGCTTAGCAGGGGCAGAGACC.

About this clone itself: Sequencing ends 3 residues short of the CDR3 end; the germline J gene provides the rest. V gene TRBV18 combines with J gene TRBJ2-7, with no clear D. Germline V CDR1 and CDR2: KGHSH, LQKENI. The CDR3 is 12 residues long. Trimming removed 6 bases from V and 1 base from J, with 7 bases in between. Incomplete CDR3 DNA: TGTGCCAGCTCCCAAGGGTCCTACGAG. Its protein product is CASSQGSYE. The full CDR3 is CASSQGSYEQYF.

For this clone: The read ends 3 residues before the CDR3 terminus; that terminus is restored from the germline J gene. This chain connects TRBV18 to TRBJ1-1; D is ambiguous. V shed 3 bases and J shed 2 bases, with 10 bases lying between them. Germline V lookup: CDR1 KGHSH, CDR2 LQKENI. The CDR3 totals 14 residues. Partial CDR3 DNA: TGTGCCAGCTCACCCAGTAGCACAAACACTGAA. This sequence encodes CASSPSSTNTE. Given in full, the CDR3 is CASSPSSTNTEAFF.

For this clone: The read ends 3 residues before the CDR3 terminus; that terminus is restored from the germline J gene. This chain uses TRBV7-7 with TRBJ1-6; D unresolved. The CDR3 length is 14 residues. Germline loops: CDR1 SSHAT, CDR2 FNYEAQ (reference sequence). V shed 1 base and J shed 5 bases, with 6 bases lying between them. CDR3 DNA (partial): TGTGCCAGCAGCTTAGGTTCAGATAATTCACCC. Translating it yields CASSLGSDNSP. The full CDR3 reads CASSLGSDNSPLHF.

This CDR3 reads CASSSRTSGNTGELFF. CDR3 DNA, as far as it was read: TGTGCCAGCAGCTCTAGGACTAGCGGGAACACCGGGGAG. This rearrangement joins TRBV13 to TRBJ2-2; the match to TRBD2 covers 10 bases. The read is 3 residues too short to cover the CDR3 end, so that end is filled in from the germline J gene. With 4 bases clipped from V and 1 base from J, the junction kept 3 bases outside the gene matches. The V gene's germline CDR1 is PRHDT and CDR2 FYEKMQ (reference sequence). The CDR3 has 16 residues.

Points on this clone: The CDR3 end is not reached by the read, which stops 3 residues before it; the germline J gene fills it in. This chain connects TRBV5-1 to TRBJ2-3; 12 bases align to TRBD1. CDR1 is SGHRS and CDR2 is YFSETQ in the germline V gene. The trim removed 0 bases at V and 6 bases at J, leaving 5 bases unmatched. This CDR3 has 16 residues. CDR3 region: CASSLGGTGGADTQYF. The CDR3 bases that were read are TGCGCCAGCAGCTTGGGTGGGACAGGGGGCGCGGATACG.

Incomplete CDR3 DNA: TGTGCCAGCAGCCCCGGACTCCCCCTCGAG. Translation: CASSPGLPLE. In full, the CDR3 is CASSPGLPLEQYF. The chain has TRBV7-2 and TRBJ2-7; perhaps TRBD2 as D (5 bases). From the germline J gene comes the end of the CDR3, since the read stops 3 residues before it. Germline values: CDR1 SGHTA, CDR2 FQGNSA. CDR3 length: 13 amino acids. V lost 5 bases, J lost 6 bases, and 14 bases lay in between.

Partial CDR3 DNA: TGCAGCGTGTTCCGGGACAGTAAAGATACG. This encodes CSVFRDSKDT. The full CDR3 is CSVFRDSKDTQYF. The chain joins TRBV29-1 to TRBJ2-3; the match to TRBD1 covers 7 bases. The read is 3 residues too short to cover the CDR3 end, so that end is filled in from the germline J gene. This CDR3 comprises 13 residues. The germline V gene has CDR1 SQVTM and CDR2 ANQGSEA. The trim removed 6 bases at V and 5 bases at J, leaving 8 bases unmatched.

In the case of this clone: The read finishes 3 residues shy of the CDR3 end, and the germline J gene is used to complete it. This chain connects TRBV7-2 to TRBJ2-7; maybe TRBD1 (6 bases). The germline gives CDR1 SGHTA, CDR2 FQGNSA. The CDR3 runs 14 residues. Between the trimmed V and J ends, which lost 5 bases and 2 bases, there was a span of 13 bases. The part of the CDR3 DNA that was read is TGTGCCAGCAGCCCCTGGGACACCCCCTACGAG. Protein product: CASSPWDTPYE. The full CDR3 protein is CASSPWDTPYEQYF. Variable domain in full (rest from reference TRBV7-2 and TRBJ2-7): GAGVSQSPSNKVTEKGKDVELRCDPISGHTALYWYRQSLGQGLEFLIYFQGNSAPDKSGLPSDRFSAERTGGSVSTLTIQRTQQEDSAVYLCASSPWDTPYEQYFGPGTRLTVT.

Remarks on this clone: The read falls 3 residues short of the CDR3 end, and the missing part is taken from the germline J gene. The gene calls are TRBV19 and TRBJ2-3; 12 positions match TRBD2. The CDR3 is 17 residues long. Germline V gene data show CDR1 as LNHDA and CDR2 as SQIVND (reference sequence). The J segment lost 3 bases and the V segment lost 3 bases, leaving 7 bases of the junction unmatched. CDR3 region: CASSIRASGRATDTQYF. The covered CDR3 bases are TGTGCCAGTAGTATTCGGGCTAGCGGGAGGGCAACAGATACG.

Concerning this clone: Read coverage stops 3 residues before the CDR3 terminus; the germline J gene supplies the remainder. The chain carries TRBV14 and TRBJ2-5; the D gene is possibly TRBD2 (6 bases). CDR1 and CDR2 (germline): SGHDN, FVKESK. Deletions cut 4 bases from V and 5 bases from J, with 11 bases between. This CDR3 is built from 13 residues. The CDR3 reads CASSRLVFETQYF. Partial CDR3 DNA: TGTGCCAGCAGCCGACTAGTTTTTGAGACC.

With regard to this clone: The read is 3 residues too short to cover the CDR3 end, so that end is filled in from the germline J gene. The chain employs TRBV10-3 and TRBJ2-1, with 10 bases matching TRBD1. The ends lost 9 bases at V and 1 base at J; junction bases unmatched: 6. The CDR3 is made up of 15 amino acids. The V gene's germline CDR1 is ENHRY and CDR2 SYGVKD. The sequenced CDR3 bases are TGTGCCATTTCCGGACAGGGGGATTCCTACAATGAG. Its protein product is CAISGQGDSYNE. The full-length CDR3 reads as CAISGQGDSYNEQFF.

Note on this clone: The DNA ends 3 residues before the CDR3 does, and the rest of the CDR3 is filled in from the germline J gene. The V gene is TRBV5-1, the J gene TRBJ1-1; 8 positions match TRBD1. The CDR3 runs 15 residues. Germline CDR1 and CDR2: SGHRS and YFSETQ. With 0 bases clipped from V and 1 base from J, the junction kept 2 bases outside the gene matches. The CDR3 reads CASSLAGQGNTEAFF. The covered CDR3 bases are TGCGCCAGCAGCTTGGCCGGACAGGGGAACACTGAA.

Regarding this clone: The read ends 3 residues shy of where the CDR3 ends; the end is completed using the germline J gene. This sequence joins TRBV2 and TRBJ2-1; D is unclear. Trimming shortened V by 5 bases and J by 8 bases, and 13 bases separated the two germline ends. The V gene's germline CDR1 is SNHLY and CDR2 FYNNEI. This CDR3 is built from 13 residues. The chain's CDR3 is CASSRHLFDEQFF. The sequenced part of the CDR3 DNA is TGTGCCAGCAGTAGACACCTATTTGATGAG.

A note on this clone: Sequencing ends 3 residues short of the CDR3 end; the germline J gene provides the rest. The gene calls are TRBV18 and TRBJ2-3, with 16 bases matching TRBD2. The germline CDR1 and CDR2 sequences are KGHSH and LQKENI. The CDR3 runs 21 residues. After removal of 3 bases from V and 6 bases from J, the junction contained 18 bases not matched to a gene. Here the CDR3 reads CASSPRPGLAGGRSLWDTQYF. Incomplete CDR3 DNA: TGTGCCAGCTCACCGAGACCGGGACTAGCGGGGGGGAGATCCCTCTGGGATACG. Supplemented by reference TRBV18 and TRBJ2-3, the full variable domain reads NAGVMQNPRHLVRRRGQEARLRCSPMKGHSHVYWYRQLPEEGLKFMVYLQKENIIDESGMPKERFSAEFPKEGPSILRIQQVVRGDSAAYFCASSPRPGLAGGRSLWDTQYFGPGTRLTVL.

Concerning this clone itself: Read coverage stops 3 residues before the CDR3 terminus; the germline J gene supplies the remainder. The chain couples TRBV19 to TRBJ1-1; a possible D gene is TRBD1 (6 bases). Germline V lookup: CDR1 LNHDA, CDR2 SQIVND (reference sequence). The CDR3 runs 14 residues. Trimming took 6 bases from V and 5 from J, leaving 16 bases between them. This chain's CDR3 is CASSTVTGYTEAFF. CDR3 DNA (partial): TGTGCCAGTAGCACAGTAACAGGGTATACTGAA.